This entry lists 22 T cell receptor beta chains sequenced from one sample in a study of blood T cell repertoires in COVID-19. Clones were read by immunoSEQ multiplex PCR, and TCRdb kept only the in-frame ones, dropping some. The profile shows about 170,000 clones, about four fifths of them singletons. Material for sequencing was peripheral blood. The receptors were gathered from a woman in her sixties or seventies who had recovered from COVID-19.

The V call is TRBV5-4, the J call TRBJ1-1; D is uncertain. The germline V and J ends were trimmed by 6 bases and 7 bases, with 22 bases remaining between them. The CDR3 consists of 15 residues. Per germline, CDR1 SGHNT and CDR2 YYREEE (reference sequence). The DNA of the CDR3 is TGTGCCAGCACCATTGGGCTCACCCGACCCCTTGAAGCTTTCTTT. Amino acid sequence: CASTIGLTRPLEAFF.

The J gene is TRBJ2-2, the V gene TRBV7-2, with 12 bases matching TRBD2. In germline, CDR1 is SGHTA, CDR2 FQGNSA. The CDR3 extends over 16 amino acids. Trimming removed 5 bases from V and 0 bases from J; junction bases left unmatched: 1. This chain's CDR3 is CASSRTSGTNTGELFF. In DNA, the CDR3 is TGTGCCAGCAGCCGGACTAGCGGGACGAACACCGGGGAGCTGTTTTTT.

This clone occurred once. The rearrangement joins TRBV28 to TRBJ1-2, with D perhaps matching TRBD1 (6 bases). The CDR3 totals 14 residues. The germline V and J ends were trimmed by 4 bases and 8 bases, with 17 bases remaining between them. The germline CDR1 and CDR2 sequences are MDHEN and SYDVKM. Written as DNA, the CDR3 is TGTGCCAGCAGTTCCCTTTGGGGGGGCACGGGCTACACCTTC. This sequence encodes CASSSLWGGTGYTF.

The V gene is TRBV27, the J gene TRBJ1-2; weak D call: TRBD1 (5 bases). This CDR3 comprises 12 residues. V shed 3 bases and J shed 6 bases, with 8 bases lying between them. Germline CDR1 and CDR2: MNHEY and SMNVEV (reference sequence). The CDR3 DNA reads TGTGCCAGCAGTTTCTCGGGGGATGGCTACACCTTC. It yields the protein CASSFSGDGYTF.

This sequence joins TRBV18 and TRBJ1-1; unclear D gene. Germline lookup yields CDR1 KGHSH and CDR2 LQKENI. CDR3 length equals 15 residues. Trimming pared 3 bases from V and 1 base from J, leaving 12 bases between. The CDR3 coding sequence is TGTGCCAGCTCACCCCCTCGTAACAGGAACACTGAAGCTTTCTTT. This encodes CASSPPRNRNTEAFF.

This chain uses TRBV6-5 with TRBJ2-7; tentative D call: TRBD2 (6 bases). This CDR3 contains 13 residues. Germline CDR1 and CDR2: MNHEY and SVGAGI. The V end was cut by 10 bases, the J end by 3 bases, with 16 bases between. The CDR3 is CATGRGRLYEQYF. DNA of the CDR3: TGTGCCACCGGTCGGGGGAGGCTCTACGAGCAGTACTTC.

The chain recombines TRBV28 with TRBJ1-6; TRBD1 might be the D (6 bases). This CDR3 has 15 amino acids. CDR1 and CDR2 (germline): MDHEN, SYDVKM. V dropped 6 bases and J dropped 9 bases, with 18 bases sitting between them. CDR3: CASSRPGQVGSPLHF. DNA for the CDR3: TGTGCCAGCAGCCGACCGGGACAAGTGGGTTCACCCCTCCACTTT.

The chain links TRBV4-1 to TRBJ2-7; possibly TRBD1 for D (6 bases). Trimming pared 0 bases from V and 3 bases from J, leaving 9 bases between. Germline V gene lookup returns CDR1 MGHRA and CDR2 YSYEKL. The CDR3 loop spans 14 amino acids. This chain's CDR3 is CASSQDGRGYEQYF. In nucleotides, the CDR3 is TGCGCCAGCAGCCAAGACGGCAGGGGCTACGAGCAGTACTTC.

The chain uses TRBV7-2 and TRBJ2-5, with TRBD1 matching over 9 bases. The V gene end was trimmed by 2 bases and the J gene end by 2 bases; junction bases not matched to a gene: 3. The germline gives CDR1 SGHTA, CDR2 FQGNSA. This CDR3 has 15 residues. The CDR3 protein is CASSLYRGRQETQYF. CDR3 in DNA: TGTGCCAGCAGCTTATACAGGGGGCGGCAAGAGACCCAGTACTTC.

CDR3 DNA: TGTGCCAGCAGCAAAAAGGGGCCGAACACCGGGGAGCTGTTTTTT. Encoded protein: CASSKKGPNTGELFF. The chain has TRBV7-3 and TRBJ2-2; a weak D match, TRBD1 (5 bases). The ends were cut back, 5 bases at V and 0 bases at J, with 10 bases in the middle. Germline values: CDR1 SGHTA, CDR2 FQGTGA. The CDR3 has 15 residues.

The CDR3 loop is CASSLAQGDEQFF. In DNA, the CDR3 is TGCGCCAGCAGCTTGGCCCAGGGTGATGAGCAGTTCTTC. The rearrangement joins TRBV5-1 to TRBJ2-1, with D possibly TRBD1 on 5 matching bases. V shed 0 bases and J shed 8 bases, with 9 bases lying between them. CDR1 SGHRS and CDR2 YFSETQ come from the germline V gene. This CDR3 is 13 amino acids long.

The chain is built from TRBV7-2 and TRBJ1-1; D is unresolved. V gave up 5 bases and J gave up 0 bases, with 13 bases separating them. The CDR3 runs 15 residues. Germline CDR1 and CDR2: SGHTA and FQGNSA. The CDR3 loop reads CASSPISVMNTEAFF. DNA for the CDR3: TGTGCCAGCAGCCCGATTTCGGTTATGAACACTGAAGCTTTCTTT.

V usage is TRBV4-1 and J usage is TRBJ2-7; 7 nucleotides match TRBD1. The germline CDR1 and CDR2 sequences are MGHRA and YSYEKL. The CDR3 sequence is 14 residues long. The V gene end was trimmed by 4 bases and the J gene end by 2 bases; junction bases not matched to a gene: 5. The CDR3, as DNA: TGCGCCAGCAGCCTCGGGACAGTGGCCTACGAGCAGTACTTC. It is translated as CASSLGTVAYEQYF.

This chain links TRBV10-3 with TRBJ2-1; 9 nucleotides line up with TRBD2. The V gene end was trimmed by 6 bases and the J gene end by 9 bases; junction bases not matched to a gene: 9. This CDR3 contains 14 residues. In germline, CDR1 is ENHRY, CDR2 SYGVKD. The CDR3 nucleotides are TGTGCCATCAGAGAGGGCATAGCGGGAGTTGAGCAGTTCTTC. Translation gives CAIREGIAGVEQFF.

The genes are TRBV18 and TRBJ2-3; TRBD2 is a possible D gene (5 bases). The germline CDR1 and CDR2 sequences are KGHSH and LQKENI. The CDR3 loop spans 14 amino acids. V lost 8 bases, J lost 1 base, and 13 bases lay in between. This chain's CDR3 is CASIAGLGTDTQYF. In DNA form, the CDR3 reads TGTGCCAGCATCGCGGGCCTTGGCACAGATACGCAGTATTTT.

The rearrangement joins TRBV18 to TRBJ2-1, with 10 bases lining up with TRBD2. Germline V gives CDR1 KGHSH, CDR2 LQKENI. The ends lost 3 bases at V and 5 bases at J; junction bases unmatched: 4. The CDR3 is 15 residues long. This CDR3 reads CASSPLAGDNNEQFF. The CDR3 DNA sequence: TGTGCCAGCTCACCCCTAGCGGGGGACAACAATGAGCAGTTCTTC.

This clone was counted once. The gene calls are TRBV7-2 and TRBJ1-2, with D maybe TRBD1 (5 bases). The CDR3 contains 16 residues. Deletions cut 0 bases from V and 3 bases from J, with 14 bases between. Germline V gene lookup returns CDR1 SGHTA and CDR2 FQGNSA. The CDR3 is CASSLALGRVDYGYTF. In nucleotides, the CDR3 is TGTGCCAGCAGCTTAGCGCTGGGCAGGGTCGACTATGGCTACACCTTC.

J is TRBJ1-5 and V is TRBV15; TRBD1 is a possible D gene (5 bases). CDR3 length equals 16 residues. Germline V gene sequence: CDR1 LNHNV, CDR2 YYDKDF (reference sequence). Trimming removed 1 base from V and 0 bases from J, with 10 bases in between. This chain's CDR3 is CATSRGGAYSNQPQHF. The CDR3 DNA reads as TGTGCCACCAGCAGAGGGGGCGCTTATAGCAATCAGCCCCAGCATTTT.

This chain's CDR3 is CASSQDLGRESPPPETQYF. The CDR3 nucleotides are TGCGCCAGCAGCCAAGATTTGGGGCGGGAGAGCCCCCCCCCGGAGACCCAGTACTTC. The chain recombines TRBV4-3 with TRBJ2-5; 7 nucleotides match TRBD2. J was trimmed by 5 bases and V by 0 bases; bases with no gene match: 18. Germline V gene sequence: CDR1 LGHNA, CDR2 YSLEER. The CDR3 is 19 amino acids.

As DNA, the CDR3 is TGCGCCAGCAGCTTGGCGCAGGGGACCATGAACACTGAAGCTTTCTTT. Its protein product is CASSLAQGTMNTEAFF. The J gene is TRBJ1-1, the V gene TRBV5-1, with a possible D match to TRBD1 (6 bases). V lost 0 bases, J lost 0 bases, and 12 bases lay in between. The CDR3 loop spans 16 amino acids. The germline CDR1 and CDR2 sequences are SGHRS and YFSETQ.

Here the CDR3 reads CASSPGTSFGETQYF. The CDR3 DNA sequence: TGTGCCAGCAGTCCCGGGACTAGCTTTGGGGAGACCCAGTACTTC. The genes are TRBV2 and TRBJ2-5; 9 bases align to TRBD2. The CDR3 length is 15 residues. Trimming removed 5 bases from V and 5 bases from J; junction bases left unmatched: 9. Germline values: CDR1 SNHLY, CDR2 FYNNEI.

The chain joins TRBV2 to TRBJ2-6, with 11 bases matching TRBD1. The CDR3 covers 12 residues. V shed 9 bases and J 12 bases; nucleotides not matched to a gene: 4. CDR1 is SNHLY and CDR2 is FYNNEI in the germline V gene. CDR3 coding DNA: TGTGCCAGGGCTGGGACAGGGGGCGTCCTGACTTTC. It specifies CARAGTGGVLTF. Combining the CDR3 with reference TRBV2 and TRBJ2-6 gives the whole variable domain EPEVTQTPSHQVTQMGQEVILRCVPISNHLYFYWYRQILGQKVEFLVSFYNNEISEKSEIFDDQFSVERPDGSNFTLKIRSTKLEDSAMYFCARAGTGGVLTFGAGSRLTVL.